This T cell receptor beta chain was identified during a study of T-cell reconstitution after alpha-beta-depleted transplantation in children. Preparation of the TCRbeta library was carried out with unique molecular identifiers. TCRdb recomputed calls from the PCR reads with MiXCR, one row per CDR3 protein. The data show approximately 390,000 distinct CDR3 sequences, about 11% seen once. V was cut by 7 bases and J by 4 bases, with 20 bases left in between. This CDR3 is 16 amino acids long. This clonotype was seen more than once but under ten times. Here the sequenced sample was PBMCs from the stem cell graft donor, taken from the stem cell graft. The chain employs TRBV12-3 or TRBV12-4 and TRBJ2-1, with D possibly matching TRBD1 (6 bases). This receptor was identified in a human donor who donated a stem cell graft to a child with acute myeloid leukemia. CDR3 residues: CASKPDRPGQYNEQFF. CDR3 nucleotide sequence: TGTGCCAGCAAACCGGACCGACCGGGACAATACAATGAGCAGTTCTTC.